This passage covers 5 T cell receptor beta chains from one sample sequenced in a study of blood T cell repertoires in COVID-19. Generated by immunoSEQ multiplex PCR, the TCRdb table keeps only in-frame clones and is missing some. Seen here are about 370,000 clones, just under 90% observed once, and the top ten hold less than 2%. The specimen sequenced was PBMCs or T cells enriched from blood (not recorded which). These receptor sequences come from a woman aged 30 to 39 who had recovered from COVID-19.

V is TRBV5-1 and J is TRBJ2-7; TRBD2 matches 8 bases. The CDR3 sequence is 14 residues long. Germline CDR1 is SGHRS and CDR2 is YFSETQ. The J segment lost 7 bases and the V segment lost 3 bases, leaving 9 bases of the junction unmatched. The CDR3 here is CASSWGTSEGEQYF. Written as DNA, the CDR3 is TGCGCCAGCAGCTGGGGGACTAGTGAAGGGGAGCAGTACTTC.

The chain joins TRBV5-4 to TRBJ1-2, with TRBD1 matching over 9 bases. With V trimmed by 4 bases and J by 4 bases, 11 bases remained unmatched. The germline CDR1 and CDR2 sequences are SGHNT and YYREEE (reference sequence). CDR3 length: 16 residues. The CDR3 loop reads CASSQAFRDRAYGYTF. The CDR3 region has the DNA TGTGCCAGCAGCCAAGCGTTCCGGGACAGGGCCTATGGCTACACCTTC.

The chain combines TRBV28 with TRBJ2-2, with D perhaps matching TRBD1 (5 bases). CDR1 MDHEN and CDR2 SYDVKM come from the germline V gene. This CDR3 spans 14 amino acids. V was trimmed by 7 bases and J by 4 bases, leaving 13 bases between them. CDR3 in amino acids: CASKSGLRTGELFF. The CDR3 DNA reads TGTGCCAGCAAATCAGGGTTACGCACCGGGGAGCTGTTTTTT.

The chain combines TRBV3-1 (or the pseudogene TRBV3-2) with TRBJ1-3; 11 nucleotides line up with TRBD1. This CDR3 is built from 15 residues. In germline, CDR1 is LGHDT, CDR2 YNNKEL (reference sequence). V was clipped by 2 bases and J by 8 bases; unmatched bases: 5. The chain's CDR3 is CASSQPGQGVYTIYF. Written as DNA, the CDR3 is TGTGCCAGCAGCCAACCGGGACAGGGGGTTTACACCATATATTTT.

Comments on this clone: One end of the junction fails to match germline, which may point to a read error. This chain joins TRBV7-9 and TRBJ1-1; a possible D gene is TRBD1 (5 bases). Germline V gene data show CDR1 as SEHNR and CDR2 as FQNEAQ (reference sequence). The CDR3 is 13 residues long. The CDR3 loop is CASSEDTALGIRF. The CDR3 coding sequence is TGTGCCAGCAGCGAGGACACGGCCCTAGGTATTCGGTTT.